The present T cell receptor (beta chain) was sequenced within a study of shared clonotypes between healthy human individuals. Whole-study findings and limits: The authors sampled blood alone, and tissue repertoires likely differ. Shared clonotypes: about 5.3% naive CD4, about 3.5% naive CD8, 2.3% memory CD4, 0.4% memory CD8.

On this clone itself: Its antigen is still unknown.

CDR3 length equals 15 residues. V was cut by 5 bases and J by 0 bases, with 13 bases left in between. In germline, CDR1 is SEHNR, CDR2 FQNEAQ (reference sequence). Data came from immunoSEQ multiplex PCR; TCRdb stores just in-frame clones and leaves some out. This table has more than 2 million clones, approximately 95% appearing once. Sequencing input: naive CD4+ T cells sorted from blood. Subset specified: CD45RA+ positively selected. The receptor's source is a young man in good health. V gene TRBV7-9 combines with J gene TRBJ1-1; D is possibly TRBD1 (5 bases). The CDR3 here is CASSSPRDLNTEAFF. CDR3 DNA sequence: TGTGCCAGCAGCAGCCCCAGGGATCTGAACACTGAAGCTTTCTTT.